The T cell receptor beta chain described here comes from a study of blood T cell repertoires in COVID-19. On the study more broadly: The United States, Italy and Spain provided the acute and convalescent COVID-19 samples.

Those enrolled in Seattle joined during active infection and were followed longitudinally afterward. In the authors' workflow: Cell counts per sample came from amplifying reference gene primers. Repertoires were generated with immunoSEQ multiplex PCR, while TCRdb's copy carries only in-frame clones and drops some. Clonal size and the V and J genes are those of that table, whereas D and trimming came from the DNA. Of some 290,000 clones listed, approximately 87% are singletons. The source material was peripheral blood. This receptor was identified in a woman aged 30 to 39 with COVID-19, enrolled during active disease.

The CDR3 region is CASSATSIPSTDTQYF. In nucleotides, the CDR3 is TGCGCCAGCAGCGCCACTAGCATCCCTAGCACAGATACGCAGTATTTT. This chain uses TRBV5-1 with TRBJ2-3; possible D gene TRBD2, 6 bases. The V gene lost 4 bases and the J gene lost 0 bases, with 15 bases spanning the gap. The CDR3 has 16 amino acids. The V gene's germline CDR1 is SGHRS and CDR2 YFSETQ.